This record concerns one TCR beta chain sequence. Its antigen is unknown. The sample comes from a study of T cell responses to AZD1222 COVID-19 vaccine. The study's findings and limits: Donors in the cohort were predominantly white British and more often female, and clonal diversity was possibly underestimated.

After removal of 4 bases from V and 7 bases from J, the junction contained 6 bases not matched to a gene. CDR3 length: 15 amino acids. Germline V gives CDR1 SGHTA, CDR2 FQGNSA. The repertoire was sequenced with immunoSEQ multiplex PCR; TCRdb's copy has only in-frame clones and lacks some. This sample has about 110,000 clones, with about 86% found just once. Sequenced here: peripheral blood, sampled on day 0 of AZD1222 vaccination. The chain employs TRBV7-2 and TRBJ1-6; 8 bases agree with TRBD1. The receptor was derived from an adult in good health. The CDR3 sequence is CASSYDRGSNSPLHF. CDR3 nucleotide sequence: TGTGCCAGCAGCTACGACAGGGGTAGCAATTCACCCCTCCACTTT.